The clone carrying this T cell receptor (beta chain) was detected once. Its antigen is currently unknown. One end of the junction fails to match germline, which may point to a read error. TCR beta libraries were prepared from cDNA with unique molecular identifiers. cDNA molecules numbering about half a million came from around 0.96 to 9.9 million T cells. TCRdb processed the PCR reads anew with MiXCR; each CDR3 protein has one entry. The table includes fewer than 550,000 distinct CDR3 sequences, less than 40% detected once. The CDR3 is 12 amino acids. Germline CDR1 and CDR2: MNHNS and SASEGT. This specimen comes from a study of post-analysis software for immune sequencing data. Study background: The disease courses covered relapsing-remitting, secondary progressive and progressive-relapsing multiple sclerosis. Study observations and caveats: In multiple sclerosis, normalized Chao1 diversity was significantly below that of controls. TRBV5-6, TRBV5-1 and TRBV20-1 were among about 5 TRBV segments more frequent in patients than controls.

This TCR was sampled from a girl aged 2 to 17 with multiple sclerosis. The sample comprised blood. This chain uses TRBV6-1 with TRBJ2-2, with D possibly being TRBD2 (6 bases). CDR3 amino acids: CASRLTGGERFF. CDR3 DNA sequence: TGTGCCAGCAGACTGACCGGCGGGGAGCGGTTTTTT.